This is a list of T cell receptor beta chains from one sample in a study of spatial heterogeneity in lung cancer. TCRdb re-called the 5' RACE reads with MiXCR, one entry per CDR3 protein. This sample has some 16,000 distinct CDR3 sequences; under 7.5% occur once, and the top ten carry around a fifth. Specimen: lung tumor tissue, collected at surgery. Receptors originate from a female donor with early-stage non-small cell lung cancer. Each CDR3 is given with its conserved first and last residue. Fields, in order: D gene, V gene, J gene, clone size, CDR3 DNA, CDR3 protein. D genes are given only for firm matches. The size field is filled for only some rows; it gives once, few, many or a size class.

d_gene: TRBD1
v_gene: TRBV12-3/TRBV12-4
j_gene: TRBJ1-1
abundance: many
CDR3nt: TGTGCCAGCAGCCCTCGACAGGGGGAATGGAACACTGAAGCTTTCTTT
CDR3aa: CASSPRQGEWNTEAFF

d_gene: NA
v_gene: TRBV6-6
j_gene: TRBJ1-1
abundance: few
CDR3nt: TGTGCCAGCAGTTACTCGATCGACGCCACTGAAGCTTTCTTT
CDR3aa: CASSYSIDATEAFF

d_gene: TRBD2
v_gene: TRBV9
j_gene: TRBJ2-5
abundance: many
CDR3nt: TGTGCCAGCAGCGTAGCTCCTAGCGGGGGCCTGGGGAGGGAGACCCAGTACTTC
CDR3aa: CASSVAPSGGLGRETQYF

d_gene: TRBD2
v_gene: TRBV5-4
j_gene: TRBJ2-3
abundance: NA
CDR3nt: TGTGCCAGCAGTAGGAAGACTAGCGGGGGCGTAGATACGCAGTATTTT
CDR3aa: CASSRKTSGGVDTQYF

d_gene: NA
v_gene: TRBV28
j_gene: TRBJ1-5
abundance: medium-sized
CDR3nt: TGTGCCAGCAGTTTATTAGGAGGTCAGCCCCAGCATTTT
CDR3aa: CASSLLGGQPQHF

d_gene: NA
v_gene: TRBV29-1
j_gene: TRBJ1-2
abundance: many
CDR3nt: TGCAGCGTTGGTCCAGGCCCAAACTATGGCTACACCTTC
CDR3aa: CSVGPGPNYGYTF

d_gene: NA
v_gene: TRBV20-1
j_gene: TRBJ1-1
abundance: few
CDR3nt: TGCAGTGCTAGAGATGGCAGGCCAAACACTGAAGCTTTCTTT
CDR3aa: CSARDGRPNTEAFF

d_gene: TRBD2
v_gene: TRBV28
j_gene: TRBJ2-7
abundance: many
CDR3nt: TGTGCCAGCAGTATCGGACTAGCGGGGGCCTATGACTCCTACGAGCAGTACTTC
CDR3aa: CASSIGLAGAYDSYEQYF

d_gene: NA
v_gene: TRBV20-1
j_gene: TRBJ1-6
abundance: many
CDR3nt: TGCAGTGCTGCCTCAGGGTTTGATAATTCACCCCTCCACTTT
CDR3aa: CSAASGFDNSPLHF

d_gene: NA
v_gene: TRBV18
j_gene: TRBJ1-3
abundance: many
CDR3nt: TGTGCCAGCTCACCACCATCTTCGGGGTCTGGAAACACCATATATTTT
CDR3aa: CASSPPSSGSGNTIYF

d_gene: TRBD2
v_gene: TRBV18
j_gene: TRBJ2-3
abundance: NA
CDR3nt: TGTGCCAGCTCACACCCCCTCCGGCGGGGGGGCACAGATACGCAGTATTTT
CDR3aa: CASSHPLRRGGTDTQYF

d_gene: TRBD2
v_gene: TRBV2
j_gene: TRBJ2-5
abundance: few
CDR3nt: TGTGCCAGCAGTCCCGGGACTAGCGGGGGGCCAGAGACCCAGTACTTC
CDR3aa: CASSPGTSGGPETQYF

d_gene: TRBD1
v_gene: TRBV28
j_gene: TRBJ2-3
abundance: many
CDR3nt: TGTGCCAGCAGTTTATGGTTCATTGCCAGGGGGTCCAGTTTAGATACGCAGTATTTT
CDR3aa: CASSLWFIARGSSLDTQYF

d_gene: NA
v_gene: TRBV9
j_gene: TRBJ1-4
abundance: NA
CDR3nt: TGTGCCAGCAGCGTCGGGACTCCGGGAGGTGAAAAACTGTTTTTT
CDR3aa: CASSVGTPGGEKLFF

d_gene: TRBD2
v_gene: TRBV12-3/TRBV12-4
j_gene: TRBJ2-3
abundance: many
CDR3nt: TGTGCCAGCAGTTTACTGCGGGGGGTCAGAGATACGCAGTATTTT
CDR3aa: CASSLLRGVRDTQYF

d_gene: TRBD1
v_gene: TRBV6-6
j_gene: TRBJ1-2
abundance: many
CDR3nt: TGTGCCAGCAGCCAAACAGGGGGCAGCTATGGCTACACCTTC
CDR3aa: CASSQTGGSYGYTF

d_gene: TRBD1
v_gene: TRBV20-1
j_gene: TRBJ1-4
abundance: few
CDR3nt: TGCAGTGCTGAGACAGGGGGCGCGGATGAAAAACTGTCTTTT
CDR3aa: CSAETGGADEKLSF

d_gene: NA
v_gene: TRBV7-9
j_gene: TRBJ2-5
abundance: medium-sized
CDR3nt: TGTGCCAGCAGCCTGACCCAGGGGACGGGGGAGACCCAGTACTTC
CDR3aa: CASSLTQGTGETQYF

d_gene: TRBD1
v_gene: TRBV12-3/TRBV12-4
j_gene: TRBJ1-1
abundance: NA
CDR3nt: TGTGCCAGCAGTGCTCGACAGGGTTGGGACACTGAAGCTTTCTTT
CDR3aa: CASSARQGWDTEAFF

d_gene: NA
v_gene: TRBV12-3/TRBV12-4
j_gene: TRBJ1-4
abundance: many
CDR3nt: TGTGCCAGCAGTCTGTCTGGCGGTGAAAAACTGTTTTTT
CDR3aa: CASSLSGGEKLFF

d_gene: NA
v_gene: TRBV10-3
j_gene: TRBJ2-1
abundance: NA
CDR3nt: TGTGCCATCGGTACCTCGCCTAGGGACAATGAGCAGTTCTTC
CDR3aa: CAIGTSPRDNEQFF

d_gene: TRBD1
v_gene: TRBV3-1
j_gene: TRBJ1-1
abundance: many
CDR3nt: TGTGCCAGCAGCCCGGACAGGGCCACTGAAGCTTTCTTT
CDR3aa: CASSPDRATEAFF

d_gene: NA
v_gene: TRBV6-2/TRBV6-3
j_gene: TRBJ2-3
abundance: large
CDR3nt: TGTGCCAGCCTCCCGGGCCATAGCACAGATACGCAGTATTTT
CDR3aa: CASLPGHSTDTQYF

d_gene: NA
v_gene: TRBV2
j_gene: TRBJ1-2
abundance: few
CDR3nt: TGTGCCAGCAGTGGGCAAAGATATGGCTACACCTTC
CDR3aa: CASSGQRYGYTF

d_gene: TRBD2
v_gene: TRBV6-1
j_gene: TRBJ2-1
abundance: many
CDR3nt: TGTGCCAGCAGTGCGCTTACTAGCGGGGGACCTTACAATGAGCAGTTCTTC
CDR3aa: CASSALTSGGPYNEQFF

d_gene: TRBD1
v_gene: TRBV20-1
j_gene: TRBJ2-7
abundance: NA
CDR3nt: TGCAGTGCTAGCGGGGGACAGGGGTACGAGCAGCACTTC
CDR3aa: CSASGGQGYEQHF

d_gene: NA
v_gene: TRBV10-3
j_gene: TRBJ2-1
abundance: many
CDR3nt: TGTGCCATCAAGGGGGAAGCGGACTACAATGAGCAGTTCTTC
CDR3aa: CAIKGEADYNEQFF

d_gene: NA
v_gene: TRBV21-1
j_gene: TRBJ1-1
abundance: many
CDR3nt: TGTGCCAGCGGGGGAGAGGCTTTCTTT
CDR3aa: CASGGEAFF

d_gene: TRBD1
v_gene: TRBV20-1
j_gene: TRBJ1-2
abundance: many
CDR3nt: TGCAGTGCTAGAGCTGGGCTAAGACAGGGACTAGGCTATGGCTACACCTTC
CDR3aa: CSARAGLRQGLGYGYTF

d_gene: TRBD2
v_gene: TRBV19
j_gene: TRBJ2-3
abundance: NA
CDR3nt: TGTGCCACCATAGCGGGGGGGCGACCGGACACAGATACGCAGTATTTT
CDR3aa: CATIAGGRPDTDTQYF

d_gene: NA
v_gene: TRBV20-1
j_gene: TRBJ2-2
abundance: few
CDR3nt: TGCAGTGCTAGTCCCGTCCAGAACACCGGGGAGCTGTTTTTT
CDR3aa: CSASPVQNTGELFF

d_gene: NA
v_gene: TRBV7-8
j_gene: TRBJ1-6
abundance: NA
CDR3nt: TGTGCCAGCAGCTTAGCAGGGGGCTATAATTCACCCCTCCACTTT
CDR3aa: CASSLAGGYNSPLHF

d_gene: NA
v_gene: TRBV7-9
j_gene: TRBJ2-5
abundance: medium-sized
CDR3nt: TGTGCCAGCAGCCCCAGTCGAGTCGGCCAAGAGACCCAGTACTTC
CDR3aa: CASSPSRVGQETQYF

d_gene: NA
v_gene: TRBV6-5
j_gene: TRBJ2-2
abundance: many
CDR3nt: TGTGCCAGCGTGGAGACGAACACCGGGGAGCTGTTTTTT
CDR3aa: CASVETNTGELFF

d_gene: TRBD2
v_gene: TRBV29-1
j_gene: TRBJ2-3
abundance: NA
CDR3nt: TGCAGCGTTGCGGGGGGGGGCCTCGATACGCAGTATTTT
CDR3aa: CSVAGGGLDTQYF

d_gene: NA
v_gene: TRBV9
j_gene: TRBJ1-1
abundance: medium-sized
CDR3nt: TGTGCCAGCAGCGTAGCTTCACGGGGGAACACTGAAGCTTTCTTT
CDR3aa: CASSVASRGNTEAFF

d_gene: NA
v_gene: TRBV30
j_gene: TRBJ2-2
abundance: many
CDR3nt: TGTGCCTCCCCGAGTGCCACCGGGGAGCTGTTTTTT
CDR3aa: CASPSATGELFF

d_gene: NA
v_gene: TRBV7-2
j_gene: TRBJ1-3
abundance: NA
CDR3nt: TGTGCCAGCAGCTTATTTGGGGCCAGCTCTGGAAACACCATATATTTT
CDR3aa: CASSLFGASSGNTIYF

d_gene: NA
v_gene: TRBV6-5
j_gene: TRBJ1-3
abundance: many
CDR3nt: TGTGCCAGCAGTTACTCAGAGGGGTCTGGAAACACCATATATTTT
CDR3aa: CASSYSEGSGNTIYF

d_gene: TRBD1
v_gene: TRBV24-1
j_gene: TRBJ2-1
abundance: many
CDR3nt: TGTGCCACCAGTGATCCTAAGACAGGGGCCGAGCAGTTCTTC
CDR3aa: CATSDPKTGAEQFF

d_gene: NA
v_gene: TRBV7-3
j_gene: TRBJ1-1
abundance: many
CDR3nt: TGTGCCAGCAGCCCCGGGATAGTGTCATTGAACACTGAAGCTTTCTTT
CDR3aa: CASSPGIVSLNTEAFF

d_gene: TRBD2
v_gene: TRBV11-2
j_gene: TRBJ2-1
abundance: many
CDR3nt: TGTGCCAGCAGCTTAAGCGGGGGGGGTTTTGAGCAGTTCTTC
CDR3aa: CASSLSGGGFEQFF

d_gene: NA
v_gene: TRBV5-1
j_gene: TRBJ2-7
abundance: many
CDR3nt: TGCGCCAGCAGCTCGGACTCCCGTTGGCCGGGAAAAACGGAGCAGTACTTC
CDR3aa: CASSSDSRWPGKTEQYF

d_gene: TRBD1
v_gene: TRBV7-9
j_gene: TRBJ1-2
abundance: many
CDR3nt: TGTGCCAGCAGCTTTGGGACAGGGGATGGCTACACCTTC
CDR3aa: CASSFGTGDGYTF

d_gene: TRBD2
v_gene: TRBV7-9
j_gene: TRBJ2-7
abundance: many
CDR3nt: TGTGCCAGCACCCCCGCGGGGGTGGCGTACGAGCAGTACTTC
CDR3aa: CASTPAGVAYEQYF